Included here is one T cell receptor beta chain sequence, with context. Its antigen remains undetermined. No base quality information exists; no much larger clone differs at one position. This entry comes from a study of blood T cell repertoires in COVID-19 (dated by TCRdb to about 2020). In terms of the full investigation: The collaborator samples originated in the United States, Italy and Spain and spanned the acute and convalescent phases of COVID-19. Subjects who had been exposed to COVID-19, were actively infected with it, or had recovered from it provided the deeply sampled blood TCRbeta repertoires that made up the dataset. The repertoires were released in a freely available public database meant as a resource for research on the immune response to SARS-CoV-2. The sample metadata nearly always contained a de-identified subject ID, COVID-19 status, age in years and sex. The samples were drawn from two sources: the first 160 participants of the ongoing ImmuneRACE study, and over 950 subjects contributed by 6 global collaborators. Where available, HLA class I and class II types were taken from metadata supplied by the sample provider and were not determined by assay-based typing. The prospective study material was composed of cDNA or gDNA derived from T cells, B-cell-depleted T cells, or PBMCs.

Trimming takes 3 bases off V and 1 base off J; junction bases not matched to a gene: 3. Reading from cysteine to phenylalanine, the CDR3 counts 16 amino acids. Only the CDR3 DNA is retained, 48 bases long and in frame from the first base. CDR1 and CDR2 (LGHDT, YNNKEL) derive from the germline V gene (reference sequence). One collaborating source in Seattle enrolled patients during active infection and followed them longitudinally through the course of disease. Each collaborating institution followed its own protocols to collect whole blood in K2EDTA tubes. Collaborator samples were shipped for TCRbeta analysis as frozen whole blood, isolated PBMCs, or DNA extracted from either sample type. TCRbeta CDR3 regions were amplified from genomic DNA using the immunoSEQ Assay, a bias-controlled multiplex PCR. The published analysis was carried out like this. The number of nucleated cells in each sample was estimated from the amplification of reference gene primers within the assay. To quantify the absolute abundance of each unique TCRbeta CDR3 rearrangement, sequence reads were collapsed and filtered. For each sample, productive Simpson clonality was calculated by taking the square root of Simpson's diversity index across productive rearrangements. Imported from immuneACCESS, the table was reduced by TCRdb to in-frame sequences with V and J called. These copies leave out some clones; in studies compared against another copy, an unresolved V gene accounts for under half, and the cause of the remainder is not known. V and J calls and clone size are as listed in that table; D and trimming were resolved from the DNA. The sample yields more than 200,000 clones; roughly 84% were counted once. The ten largest clones represent about 10% of the sample.

Study-wide findings and limitations: The quantity of clinical and demographic metadata differed by source and by participant and was supplied without curation.

The source material was peripheral blood. The receptor was isolated from a woman older than 75 with COVID-19, enrolled during active disease. Recombination connected TRBV3-1 (or the pseudogene TRBV3-2) to TRBJ1-5, with 10 bases matching TRBD1. The bases are TGTGCCAGCAGCCAGGGGACAGGGGCAAGCAATCAGCCCCAGCATTTT. It codes for CASSQGTGASNQPQHF.